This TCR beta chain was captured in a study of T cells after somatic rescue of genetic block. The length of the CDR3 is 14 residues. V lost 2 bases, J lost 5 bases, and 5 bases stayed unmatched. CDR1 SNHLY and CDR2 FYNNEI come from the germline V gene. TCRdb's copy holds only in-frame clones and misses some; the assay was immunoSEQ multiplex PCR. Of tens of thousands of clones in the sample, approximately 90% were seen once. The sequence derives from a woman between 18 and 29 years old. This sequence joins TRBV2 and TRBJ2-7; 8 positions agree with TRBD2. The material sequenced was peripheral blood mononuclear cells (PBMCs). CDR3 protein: CASSERGLVDEQYF. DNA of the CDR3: TGTGCCAGCAGTGAACGGGGACTAGTAGACGAGCAGTACTTC.